This T cell receptor beta chain emerged from a study of response to subunit inactivated influenza vaccine. A single record per CDR3 protein comes from TCRdb applying MiXCR to the RT-PCR reads. The profile shows roughly 550,000 distinct CDR3 sequences, around 21% of them singletons. V lost 4 bases to trimming and J lost 10 bases, with 15 bases between them. The CDR3 totals 13 residues. Germline V gene lookup returns CDR1 SGHDN and CDR2 FVKESK. This clonotype was counted a few times. A further study also used this sample, focusing on T cells expressing NK-cell markers. That paper notes: Synthesis of TCR beta cDNA relied on 5'RACE template switching carrying UMIs. Several experiments employed an anti-gamma-delta TCR antibody to confine sorting to alpha-beta TCR T cells.

This specimen consisted of CD4+ T cells sorted from PBMCs, obtained 12 days after vaccination. This chain links TRBV14 with TRBJ2-3, with D hard to call. The sequence came from a man in his forties or fifties who received an inactivated influenza vaccine. Here the CDR3 DNA reads TGTGCCAGCAGCCTATCGGCGGCTACCCCGCAGTATTTT. Translation: CASSLSAATPQYF.